This T cell receptor (beta chain) was obtained from a study of cytomegalovirus exposure and HLA in healthy donors (dated by TCRdb to about 2017). Broadly, across the study: A later analysis indicated that the 120 or so validation repertoires were generated on the platform also employed for the approximately 700 repertoires of the first cohort. The study aimed to test whether cataloging public T cell receptors could reveal signatures of past pathogen exposure. In addition to the first cohort of around 670 subjects, a separate validation cohort of approximately 110 different subjects was used. To predict cytomegalovirus infection status, the study brought together high-throughput TCR immunosequencing, statistical association of individual TCRs with disease status, and machine learning. Results and caveats for the whole study, not just this receptor: The study listed 164 TCR beta chains as associated with cytomegalovirus. The authors suggested that the approach could potentially be extended to other disease states and immunological phenotypes. Of the cluster scores, approximately 95% were above 0 in a later analysis, which found that TCRs clustered in the first cohort also tended to co-occur in the 120 validation repertoires. The classifier was reported to diagnose cytomegalovirus status with high specificity and sensitivity in both the original cohort and the validation cohort. A few of the identified cytomegalovirus-associated TCR beta chains were confirmed in vitro to be specific for cytomegalovirus antigens. Most TCR sequences were observed very rarely across donors, whereas some public TCRs were present in many individuals. A later analysis lacked HLA typing for the validation cohort, so it scored co-occurrence in that cohort across all 110 or so repertoires.

Donors formed part of the validation cohort, which comprised 120 subjects and was distinct from the first cohort of under 850 subjects. The protocol used for the library was the immunoSEQ multiplex PCR assay. The authors' pipeline ran thus. A statistical classification framework was built to diagnose cytomegalovirus status from the catalog of TCR beta chain sequences. Imported from immuneACCESS, the table was reduced by TCRdb to in-frame sequences with V and J called. These copies leave out some clones; in studies compared against another copy, an unresolved V gene accounts for under half, and the cause of the remainder is not known. The V and J calls and clone size come from that table; D and trimming were worked out from the DNA. The sample includes 300,000 to 400,000 clones, with roughly 88% observed a single time. More than 0.95% of the sample belongs to the ten largest clones. With respect to this clone: No cognate antigen has been identified for it. Base qualities are missing; no much larger clone stands one base away.

V sheds 5 bases and J sheds 4 bases, leaving 20 bases between their ends. Reading the germline V gene (reference sequence) gives CDR1 MNHNY and CDR2 SVGAGI. The CDR3, from cysteine to phenylalanine, totals 16 residues. The read is trimmed to its CDR3 DNA, 48 bases read in frame from base 1. The source is a man between 25 and 39 years old in good health and CMV-seronegative. Recombination connected TRBV6-6 to TRBJ2-5; D gene: possibly TRBD2, on 7 matching bases. Sequencing was performed on PBMCs. The DNA sequence reads TGTGCCAGCAGTACACCATCTACAGGGAGGGGAGAGACCCAGTACTTC. It codes for CASSTPSTGRGETQYF.